The 17 T cell receptor beta chains given below trace back to one sample, sequenced in a study of PD-1 blockade in mismatch repair-deficient tumors. Clones were read by immunoSEQ multiplex PCR, and TCRdb kept only the in-frame ones, dropping some. There are 120,000 or so clones in the sample; around 87% occur only once, and approximately 13% lies in the top ten. This specimen consisted of peripheral blood, obtained 44 weeks after starting pembrolizumab. These receptors all stem from an adult with mismatch repair-deficient cancer.

The rearrangement uses TRBV4-1 and TRBJ2-3; TRBD2 might be the D (6 bases). With 0 bases removed from V and 8 bases from J, the gap between germline ends came to 21 bases. The germline gives CDR1 MGHRA, CDR2 YSYEKL. The CDR3 loop spans 17 amino acids. The CDR3 sequence is CASSQEIGRGQASTQYF. The CDR3 bases are TGCGCCAGCAGCCAAGAGATAGGGCGGGGCCAGGCAAGTACGCAGTATTTT.

The CDR3 DNA follows: TGCGCCAGCAGCTTGGTTGGGGGTGGCGCTGAAGCTTTCTTT. Its protein product is CASSLVGGGAEAFF. The chain uses TRBV5-1 and TRBJ1-1; a possible D gene is TRBD1 (5 bases). This CDR3 contains 14 residues. CDR1 and CDR2 from the germline V gene are SGHRS and YFSETQ. V lost 0 bases to trimming and J lost 6 bases, with 12 bases between them.

The gene calls are TRBV5-5 and TRBJ2-4; D not certain. V was cut by 0 bases and J by 7 bases, with 11 bases left in between. This CDR3 is built from 14 residues. Germline V gene data show CDR1 as SGHKS and CDR2 as YYEKEE (reference sequence). CDR3 in DNA: TGTGCCAGCAGCTTGGCCTCTAGATGGAACATTCAGTACTTC. It yields the protein CASSLASRWNIQYF.

This clone was seen a single time. The rearrangement joins TRBV11-2 to TRBJ2-3, with TRBD2 matching 9 bases. Trimming took 7 bases from V and 2 from J; bases not matched to a gene: 19. This CDR3 contains 19 residues. Per germline, CDR1 SGHAT and CDR2 FQNNGV. The chain's CDR3 is CASTKRLAEVPRNTDTQYF. The CDR3 nucleotides read TGTGCCAGCACCAAAAGACTAGCGGAGGTTCCTCGTAACACAGATACGCAGTATTTT.

V usage is TRBV5-8 and J usage is TRBJ2-3; D ambiguous. Trimming cost V 0 bases and J 0 bases, with 11 bases left between them. The CDR3 is 16 amino acids. Per the germline V gene, CDR1 is SGHTS and CDR2 is YDEGEE. This chain's CDR3 is CASSLDLYTSTDTQYF. The CDR3 DNA follows: TGTGCCAGCAGCTTGGACCTATACACTAGCACAGATACGCAGTATTTT.

This rearrangement joins TRBV29-1 to TRBJ2-5; D ambiguous. Germline V gene sequence: CDR1 SQVTM, CDR2 ANQGSEA. The CDR3 has 15 residues. V shed 8 bases and J shed 2 bases, with 21 bases lying between them. The CDR3 loop is CSPTPLGWGQETQYF. The DNA for the CDR3 is TGCAGCCCCACCCCCCTCGGGTGGGGACAAGAGACCCAGTACTTC.

Turning to this clone: The identical CDR3 is also encoded by other nucleotide sequences in the sample. The J gene is TRBJ1-5, the V gene TRBV9; D gene uncertain. V lost 0 bases and J lost 4, with 11 bases in between. Germline CDR1 reads SGDLS; CDR2 reads YYNGEE. The CDR3 contains 15 residues. In DNA, the CDR3 is TGTGCCAGCAGCGTAGGGGGATTAGGAAATCAGCCCCAGCATTTT. Its translation: CASSVGGLGNQPQHF.

This clone was recorded only once. The chain combines TRBV5-4 with TRBJ1-1; D remains ambiguous. This CDR3 comprises 13 residues. Between the trimmed V and J ends, which lost 6 bases and 1 base, there was a span of 10 bases. CDR1 and CDR2 (germline): SGHNT, YYREEE (reference sequence). CDR3 sequence reads: CASNPISNTEAFF. The CDR3 region has the DNA TGTGCCAGCAACCCCATATCGAACACTGAAGCTTTCTTT.

The rearrangement joins TRBV4-1 to TRBJ1-1; D gene unclear. This CDR3 region has 14 residues. Trimming pared 1 base from V and 2 bases from J, leaving 8 bases between. Germline assignment: CDR1 MGHRA and CDR2 YSYEKL. The DNA of the CDR3 is TGCGCCAGCAGCCAAGGTCCGGGTAACACTGAAGCTTTCTTT. Translation: CASSQGPGNTEAFF.

This sequence joins TRBV5-5 and TRBJ2-3; possible D gene TRBD1, 7 bases. The germline gives CDR1 SGHKS, CDR2 YYEKEE (reference sequence). The CDR3 contains 14 residues. The germline V and J ends were trimmed by 3 bases and 5 bases, with 13 bases remaining between them. CDR3 residues: CASSSRRGVDTQYF. The CDR3 bases are TGTGCCAGCAGCTCCCGCAGGGGGGTAGATACGCAGTATTTT.

The J gene is TRBJ2-3, the V gene TRBV7-6, with 9 positions matching TRBD2. The CDR3 sequence is 15 residues long. Looked up from germline, CDR1 is SGHVS and CDR2 is FNYEAQ. V was pared by 1 base and J by 10 bases, with 9 bases of the junction left unmatched. As DNA, the CDR3 is TGTGCCAGCAGCTTAGAGGGTAGCGGGAGATGGCCGCAGTATTTT. Protein: CASSLEGSGRWPQYF.

The chain is built from TRBV11-2 and TRBJ2-2; D might be TRBD1 or TRBD2, each matching 6 bases. Trimming cost V 3 bases and J 5 bases, with 13 bases left between them. CDR1 and CDR2 from the germline V gene are SGHAT and FQNNGV. CDR3 length: 15 residues. The CDR3 DNA is TGTGCCAGCAGCTTTGCAGGAGGGGGGACCGGGGAGCTGTTTTTT. Its translation: CASSFAGGGTGELFF.

The rearrangement uses TRBV6-6 and TRBJ2-1; 8 bases are a match to TRBD2. With V trimmed by 5 bases and J by 0 bases, 3 bases remained unmatched. The CDR3 extends over 15 amino acids. Germline V CDR1 and CDR2: MNHNY, SVGAGI (reference sequence). The CDR3 bases are TGTGCCAGCAGTCCCGGGACTAGCTCCTACAATGAGCAGTTCTTC. Its protein product is CASSPGTSSYNEQFF.

Only one count was recorded for this clone. The chain joins TRBV4-1 to TRBJ2-7; perhaps TRBD1 as D (6 bases). V shed 1 base and J shed 3 bases, with 10 bases lying between them. From germline, CDR1 is MGHRA and CDR2 YSYEKL. This CDR3 has 14 amino acids. The CDR3 sequence is CASSQVLDSYEQYF. The DNA of the CDR3 is TGCGCCAGCAGCCAAGTCCTGGACAGCTACGAGCAGTACTTC.

The chain joins TRBV5-6 to TRBJ2-4; D not resolved. Trimming took 5 bases from V and 4 from J, leaving 19 bases between them. The CDR3 is made up of 16 amino acids. In germline, CDR1 is SGHDT, CDR2 YYEEEE. The CDR3 DNA reads as TGTGCCAGCAGTCATTATTACCACAGTGAGAAAAACATTCAGTACTTC. Amino acids: CASSHYYHSEKNIQYF.

The chain carries TRBV28 and TRBJ2-6; D gene unclear. The V end lost 3 bases, the J end lost 0 bases, and 6 bases lay between the germline ends. Germline CDR1 is MDHEN and CDR2 is SYDVKM. This CDR3 contains 15 residues. The CDR3 region is CASSFSASGANVLTF. CDR3 bases: TGTGCCAGCAGTTTCAGTGCCTCTGGGGCCAACGTCCTGACTTTC.

CDR3 sequence (DNA): TGTGCCAGCAGTTCAGGGAAAGAGACCCAGTACTTC. Translated: CASSSGKETQYF. V gene TRBV28 combines with J gene TRBJ2-5; D may be TRBD1 (5 bases). V dropped 4 bases and J dropped 3 bases, with 6 bases sitting between them. The germline V gene has CDR1 MDHEN and CDR2 SYDVKM. The CDR3 is 12 amino acids.